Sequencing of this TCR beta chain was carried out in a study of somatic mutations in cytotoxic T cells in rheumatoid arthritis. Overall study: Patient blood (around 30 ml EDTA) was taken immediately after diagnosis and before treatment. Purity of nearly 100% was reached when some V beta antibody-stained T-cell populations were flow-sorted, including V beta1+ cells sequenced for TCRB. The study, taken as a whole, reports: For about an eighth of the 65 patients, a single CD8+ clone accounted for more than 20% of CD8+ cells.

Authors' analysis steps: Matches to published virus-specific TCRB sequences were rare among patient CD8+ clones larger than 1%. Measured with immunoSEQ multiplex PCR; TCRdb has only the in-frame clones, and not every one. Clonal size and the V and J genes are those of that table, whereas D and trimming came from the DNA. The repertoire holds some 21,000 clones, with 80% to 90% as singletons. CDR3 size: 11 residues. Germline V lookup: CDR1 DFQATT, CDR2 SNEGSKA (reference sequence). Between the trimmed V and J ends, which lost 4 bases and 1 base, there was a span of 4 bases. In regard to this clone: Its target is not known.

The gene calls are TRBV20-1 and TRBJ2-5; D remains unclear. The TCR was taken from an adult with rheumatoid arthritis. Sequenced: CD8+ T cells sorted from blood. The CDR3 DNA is TGCAGTGCTATAGCCCAAGAGACCCAGTACTTC. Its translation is CSAIAQETQYF.